This T cell receptor beta chain was identified during a study of PD-1 blockade in classical Hodgkin lymphoma. Study context: The patients were dosed with nivolumab 3 mg/kg, infused intravenously every 2 weeks.

Following autologous stem cell transplantation, relapse occurred in every patient, and exposure to brentuximab vedotin varied. Whole-study findings and limits: Exclusion applied to patients who initiated nivolumab less than 1 year following ASCT. What drove the repertoire differences, possibly disease activity or prior therapy, has not been defined. Researchers reported that CD4+ TCR diversity, though not CD8+, rose significantly by C4D1.

About this clone itself: No antigen is known for it.

Generated by immunoSEQ multiplex PCR, the TCRdb table keeps only in-frame clones and is missing some. The sample lists tens of thousands of clones, approximately 70% occurring once. The ends were cut back, 6 bases at V and 3 bases at J, with 8 bases in the middle. The germline CDR1 and CDR2 sequences are SNHLY and FYNNEI. The CDR3 is 12 amino acids. This chain links TRBV2 with TRBJ2-5, with a weak D call TRBD2 (5 bases). This TCR derives from a human donor with classical Hodgkin lymphoma. The sequencing here drew on peripheral blood mononuclear cells (PBMCs), taken at baseline. The CDR3, as DNA: TGTGCCAGCAGCGGGGATAAAGAGACCCAGTACTTC. It is translated as CASSGDKETQYF.